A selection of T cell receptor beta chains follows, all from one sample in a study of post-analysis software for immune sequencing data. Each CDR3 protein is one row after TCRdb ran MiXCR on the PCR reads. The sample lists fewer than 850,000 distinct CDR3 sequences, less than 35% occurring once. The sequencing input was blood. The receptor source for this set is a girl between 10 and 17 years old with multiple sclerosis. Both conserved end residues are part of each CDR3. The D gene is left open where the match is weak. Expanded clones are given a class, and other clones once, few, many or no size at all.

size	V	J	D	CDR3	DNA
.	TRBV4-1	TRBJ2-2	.	CASRLNDRNTGELFF	TGCGCCAGCAGACTAAACGACAGGAACACCGGGGAGCTGTTTTTT
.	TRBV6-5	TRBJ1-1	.	CASSTQGLHFEAFF	TGTGCCAGCAGTACACAGGGACTACATTTTGAAGCTTTCTTT
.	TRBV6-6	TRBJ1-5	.	CASSYSKWGDQPQHF	TGTGCCAGCAGTTACTCGAAGTGGGGGGATCAGCCCCAGCATTTT
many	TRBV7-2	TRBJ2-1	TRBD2	CASSLGAGGPYEQFF	TGTGCCAGCAGCTTGGGGGCGGGAGGGCCCTATGAGCAGTTCTTC
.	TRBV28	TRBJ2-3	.	CASSLIGSADTQYF	TGTGCCAGCAGTTTAATCGGGTCTGCGGATACGCAGTATTTT
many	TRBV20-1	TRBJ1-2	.	CSARRGDGYTF	TGCAGTGCTAGACGCGGGGATGGCTACACCTTC
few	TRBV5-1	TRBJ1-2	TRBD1	CASSPGQGAILYGYTF	TGCGCCAGCAGCCCTGGACAGGGGGCGATCTTGTATGGCTACACCTTC
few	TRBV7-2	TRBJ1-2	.	CASSLARSGYTF	TGTGCCAGCAGCTTAGCCAGGTCTGGTTACACCTTC
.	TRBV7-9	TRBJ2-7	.	CASSPTTVEQYF	TGTGCCAGCAGCCCGACGACCGTGGAGCAGTACTTC
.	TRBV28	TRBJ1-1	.	CASSLPQGRSFF	TGTGCCAGCAGTTTACCCCAGGGCCGGTCTTTCTTT
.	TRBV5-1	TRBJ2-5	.	CASSWSGRQETQYF	TGCGCCAGCAGCTGGTCGGGCAGACAAGAGACCCAGTACTTC
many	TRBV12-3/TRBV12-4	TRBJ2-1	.	CASSLGDVWQFF	TGTGCCAGCAGTTTGGGTGACGTATGGCAGTTCTTC
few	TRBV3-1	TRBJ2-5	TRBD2	CASSQPGGLGAGETQYF	TGTGCCAGCAGCCAACCGGGGGGACTTGGGGCCGGAGAGACCCAGTACTTC
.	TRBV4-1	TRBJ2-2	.	CASSLREFSGELFF	TGCGCCAGCAGCCTCCGGGAGTTCTCCGGGGAGCTGTTTTTT